These 18 T cell receptor beta chains share one sample of origin, sequenced in a study of CD8 T cells in Susac syndrome. After extraction with the RNeasy kit, about 0.5 to 1 ug of the RNA was reverse transcribed using random hexamers. Via MiXCR, TCRdb re-called the immunoSEQ multiplex PCR reads, giving one row per CDR3 protein. The sample lists 150,000 to 200,000 distinct CDR3 sequences; roughly 95% were seen once. Input material: CD4+ T cells from PBMCs. These receptors were collected from a human donor with multiple sclerosis.

The V gene is TRBV11-2, the J gene TRBJ1-5, with D unclear. The CDR3 has 13 amino acids. The ends were cut back, 3 bases at V and 8 bases at J, with 11 bases in the middle. Germline-derived CDR1 and CDR2 are SGHAT and FQNNGV. CDR3 protein: CASSFRRGEPQHF. In DNA form, the CDR3 reads TGTGCCAGCAGCTTTCGTCGTGGAGAGCCCCAGCATTTT.

This chain uses TRBV2 with TRBJ1-5, with D uncertain. The CDR3 is 13 residues long. Trimming took 7 bases from V and 3 from J, leaving 10 bases between them. Germline values: CDR1 SNHLY, CDR2 FYNNEI. The CDR3 sequence is CASTLGSNQPQHF. The DNA of the CDR3 is TGTGCCAGCACCCTGGGGTCCAATCAGCCCCAGCATTTT.

The chain couples TRBV5-1 to TRBJ1-1, with D unclear. The CDR3 consists of 13 residues. CDR1 is SGHRS and CDR2 is YFSETQ in the germline V gene. The germline V and J ends were trimmed by 6 bases and 0 bases, with 9 bases remaining between them. The CDR3 region has the DNA TGCGCCAGCATGGCTCAGGTGAACACTGAAGCTTTCTTT. It codes for CASMAQVNTEAFF.

This clonotype was picked up one time. Relative to the germline gene, one junction end is altered; a read error may explain this. This chain links TRBV4-2 with TRBJ2-5; 7 bases are a match to TRBD1. The germline CDR1 and CDR2 sequences are LGHNA and YNFKEQ. The CDR3 is 14 residues long. The CDR3, as DNA: TGTGCCAGCAGCCAAGATGAAAGGGACAGAGGCCCCTCCTTC. Translated, it gives CASSQDERDRGPSF.

This rearrangement joins TRBV19 to TRBJ2-5, with D hard to call. The germline V gene encodes CDR1 LNHDA and CDR2 SQIVND (reference sequence). The CDR3 loop spans 13 amino acids. The V and J ends lost 7 bases and 5 bases respectively, with 14 bases between them. CDR3 region: CASKSKGRETQYF. The DNA of the CDR3 is TGTGCCAGTAAGAGCAAGGGTAGGGAGACCCAGTACTTC.

The genes are TRBV2 and TRBJ1-2; D possibly corresponds to TRBD1 (5 bases). Looked up from germline, CDR1 is SNHLY and CDR2 is FYNNEI. This CDR3 is built from 13 residues. V gave up 3 bases and J gave up 7 bases, with 12 bases separating them. The CDR3 region has the DNA TGTGCCAGCAGTGAGGCGGGGGTCGGTGGCTACACCTTC. Translating it yields CASSEAGVGGYTF.

The chain employs TRBV7-9 and TRBJ2-4, with TRBD2 matching over 11 bases. The CDR3 consists of 16 residues. J was trimmed by 3 bases and V by 3 bases; bases with no gene match: 4. The germline V gene encodes CDR1 SEHNR and CDR2 FQNEAQ (reference sequence). DNA of the CDR3: TGTGCCAGCAGCTTCGGGACTAGCGGCTTCAAAAACATTCAGTACTTC. Protein product: CASSFGTSGFKNIQYF. Variable domain in full (rest from reference TRBV7-9 and TRBJ2-4): DTGVSQNPRHKITKRGQNVTFRCDPISEHNRLYWYRQTLGQGPEFLTYFQNEAQLEKSRLLSDRFSAERPKGSFSTLEIQRTEQGDSAMYLCASSFGTSGFKNIQYFGAGTRLSVL.

V usage is TRBV7-9 and J usage is TRBJ2-7; 7 nucleotides agree with TRBD2. Germline trimming cut 5 bases from V and 5 bases from J; bases unmatched to any gene: 15. The germline CDR1 and CDR2 sequences are SEHNR and FQNEAQ (reference sequence). The CDR3 runs 16 residues. This CDR3 is CASSPAGPRSYHEQYF. CDR3 DNA sequence: TGTGCCAGCAGCCCAGCGGGGCCAAGGTCATACCACGAGCAGTACTTC.

The V call is TRBV6-1, the J call TRBJ1-2; D gene ambiguous. Germline V gene sequence: CDR1 MNHNS, CDR2 SASEGT. The V end lost 11 bases, the J end lost 4 bases, and 20 bases lay between the germline ends. The CDR3 runs 14 residues. For the CDR3, the DNA is TGTGCCGGCCAAAGGGAGAATACGGGCTATGGCTACACCTTC. It codes for CAGQRENTGYGYTF.

The rearrangement links TRBV28 to TRBJ2-7; 8 positions match TRBD1. CDR1 MDHEN and CDR2 SYDVKM come from the germline V gene. With 6 bases clipped from V and 2 bases from J, the junction kept 18 bases outside the gene matches. The CDR3 consists of 18 residues. As DNA, the CDR3 is TGTGCCAGCAGGGCCTGGGGAGCAGGGGGCGCAAAGGCCTACGAGCAGTACTTC. Encoded protein: CASRAWGAGGAKAYEQYF.

V is TRBV12-3 or TRBV12-4 and J is TRBJ2-5; D might be TRBD2 (5 bases). This CDR3 comprises 13 residues. Trimming left V 5 bases short and J 4 bases short, with 11 bases between. Here the CDR3 DNA reads TGTGCCAGCAGTCTGTCGGGGTCAGAGACCCAGTACTTC. As protein: CASSLSGSETQYF.

V gene TRBV5-1 combines with J gene TRBJ2-7, with D unresolved. Trimming took off 9 bases at V and 1 base at J, with 17 bases between the two ends. In germline, CDR1 is SGHRS, CDR2 YFSETQ. The CDR3 is 14 residues long. In DNA form, the CDR3 reads TGCGCCACAGCCCCGCAGTCCTCATCCTACGAGCAGTACTTC. Translated: CATAPQSSSYEQYF.

The chain links TRBV16 to TRBJ2-7; D is unclear. Germline CDR1 is KGHSY and CDR2 is FQNENV. The CDR3 covers 14 residues. Trimming pared 2 bases from V and 4 bases from J, leaving 12 bases between. The CDR3 spells CASSQGLVTYEQYF. CDR3 DNA: TGTGCCAGCAGCCAAGGTCTGGTGACTTACGAGCAGTACTTC.

The gene calls are TRBV7-9 and TRBJ2-3; the D gene is possibly TRBD1 (6 bases). The CDR3 sequence is 14 residues long. Germline V gene data show CDR1 as SEHNR and CDR2 as FQNEAQ (reference sequence). V dropped 5 bases and J dropped 2 bases, with 11 bases sitting between them. CDR3 DNA: TGTGCCAGCAGCCGGACAGCCGTCACAGATACGCAGTATTTT. Translated, it gives CASSRTAVTDTQYF.

The chain combines TRBV12-3 or TRBV12-4 with TRBJ1-2; maybe TRBD1 (5 bases). V was shortened by 6 bases and J by 8 bases, with 16 bases between the two germline ends. This CDR3 is 13 amino acids long. CDR3 DNA sequence: TGTGCCAGCAGCACCGGGCAGGGAAGCGGCTACACCTTC. Its translation is CASSTGQGSGYTF.

V and J are TRBV30 and TRBJ1-1; D is perhaps TRBD1 (5 bases). V shed 0 bases and J shed 4 bases, with 9 bases lying between them. Germline V CDR1 and CDR2: GTSNPN, SVGIG (reference sequence). The CDR3 is 13 amino acids. As DNA, the CDR3 is TGTGCCTGGAGTGTACAGGTAGGCACTGAAGCTTTCTTT. Translated: CAWSVQVGTEAFF.

V and J are TRBV18 and TRBJ2-1; 11 positions agree with TRBD2. Trimming removed 2 bases from V and 14 bases from J; junction bases left unmatched: 5. The CDR3 consists of 13 residues. Germline V CDR1 and CDR2: KGHSH, LQKENI. In DNA, the CDR3 is TGTGCCAGCTCACCAGCTCAACTAGCGGGGGAGTTCTTC. The encoded protein is CASSPAQLAGEFF.

The gene calls are TRBV6-6 and TRBJ1-2; TRBD1 matches at 8 bases. The germline gives CDR1 MNHNY, CDR2 SVGAGI (reference sequence). J gave up 2 bases and V 6 bases, and 11 bases lay outside the gene matches. This CDR3 spans 16 amino acids. The CDR3 reads CASSRTDRGQNYGYTF. The CDR3, as DNA: TGTGCCAGCAGCCGGACCGACAGGGGACAAAACTATGGCTACACCTTC.